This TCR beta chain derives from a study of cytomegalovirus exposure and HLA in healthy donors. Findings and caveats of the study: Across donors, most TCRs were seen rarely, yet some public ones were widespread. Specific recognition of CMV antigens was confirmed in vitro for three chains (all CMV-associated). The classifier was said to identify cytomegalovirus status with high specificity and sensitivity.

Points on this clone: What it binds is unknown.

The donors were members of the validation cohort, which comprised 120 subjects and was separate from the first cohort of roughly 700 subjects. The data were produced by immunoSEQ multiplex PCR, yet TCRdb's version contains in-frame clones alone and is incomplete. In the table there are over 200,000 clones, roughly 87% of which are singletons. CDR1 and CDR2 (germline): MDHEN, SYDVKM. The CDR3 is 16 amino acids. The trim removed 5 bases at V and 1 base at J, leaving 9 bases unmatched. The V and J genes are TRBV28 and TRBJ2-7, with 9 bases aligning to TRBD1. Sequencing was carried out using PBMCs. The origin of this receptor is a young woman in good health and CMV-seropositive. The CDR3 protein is CASSMVPGTGSYEQYF. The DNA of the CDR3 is TGTGCCAGCAGTATGGTTCCCGGGACAGGGTCCTACGAGCAGTACTTC. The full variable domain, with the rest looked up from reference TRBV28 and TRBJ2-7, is DVKVTQSSRYLVKRTGEKVFLECVQDMDHENMFWYRQDPGLGLRLIYFSYDVKMKEKGDIPEGYSVSREKKERFSLILESASTNQTSMYLCASSMVPGTGSYEQYFGPGTRLTVT.